This passage covers 27 T cell receptor beta chains from one sample sequenced in a study of OX40 agonist ivuxolimab in advanced cancers. TCRdb's table, derived via immunoSEQ multiplex PCR, lists solely in-frame clones and lacks some. The sample contains around 68,000 clones, around 90% of which appear only once. The sample consisted of CD4+ or CD8+ T cells sorted from blood, taken in a trial of the OX40 agonist ivuxolimab. The source is an adult with an advanced solid tumor such as melanoma, head and neck, liver or kidney cancer.

This chain joins TRBV5-1 and TRBJ2-5; 13 nucleotides agree with TRBD2. This CDR3 is built from 19 residues. Germline values: CDR1 SGHRS, CDR2 YFSETQ. Trimming cost V 3 bases and J 5 bases; bases outside gene matches: 16. The CDR3 DNA follows: TGCGCCAGCAGCTCAGCCGGACTAGCGGGGGCCTCGGCGCGGGAGACCCAGTACTTC. It translates to CASSSAGLAGASARETQYF.

The rearrangement joins TRBV28 to TRBJ2-2, with D tentatively TRBD2 (5 bases). Trimming took 6 bases from V and 13 from J, leaving 15 bases between them. This CDR3 has 12 residues. Germline CDR1 is MDHEN and CDR2 is SYDVKM. The DNA for the CDR3 is TGTGCCAGCAGCCCCCGGGGTTTTGGGCTGTTTTTT. This encodes CASSPRGFGLFF.

CDR3 sequence reads: CASSPPPPTEAFF. The CDR3 DNA reads as TGTGCCAGCTCACCCCCGCCGCCCACTGAAGCTTTCTTT. The J gene is TRBJ1-1, the V gene TRBV18, with D unresolved. Germline values: CDR1 KGHSH, CDR2 LQKENI. The length of the CDR3 is 13 residues. Trimming removed 3 bases from V and 4 bases from J, with 9 bases in between. Drawing the rest from reference TRBV18 and TRBJ1-1, the complete variable domain is NAGVMQNPRHLVRRRGQEARLRCSPMKGHSHVYWYRQLPEEGLKFMVYLQKENIIDESGMPKERFSAEFPKEGPSILRIQQVVRGDSAAYFCASSPPPPTEAFFGQGTRLTVV.

In DNA form, the CDR3 reads TGTGCCAGCAGTTTATCGGCCTCATGGGCGAGTACCTACGAGCAGTACTTC. Its protein product is CASSLSASWASTYEQYF. The V gene is TRBV27, the J gene TRBJ2-7; D gene ambiguous. Per the germline V gene, CDR1 is MNHEY and CDR2 is SMNVEV (reference sequence). CDR3 size: 17 residues. V was trimmed by 0 bases and J by 2 bases, leaving 17 bases between them.

V usage is TRBV30 and J usage is TRBJ2-7, with D uncertain. Germline CDR1 and CDR2: GTSNPN and SVGIG (reference sequence). V lost 4 bases to trimming and J lost 6 bases, with 13 bases between them. This CDR3 has 12 amino acids. CDR3 sequence reads: CAWTLSLGEQYF. As DNA, the CDR3 is TGTGCCTGGACCCTCTCATTAGGCGAGCAGTACTTC.

The rearrangement uses TRBV7-9 and TRBJ2-3, with D hard to call. With 8 bases removed from V and 4 bases from J, the gap between germline ends came to 16 bases. The CDR3 loop spans 14 amino acids. The germline gives CDR1 SEHNR, CDR2 FQNEAQ (reference sequence). CDR3 residues: CASAKEAPADTQYF. The DNA for the CDR3 is TGTGCCAGCGCCAAAGAGGCGCCCGCAGATACGCAGTATTTT.

The J gene is TRBJ2-2, the V gene TRBV9; TRBD2 aligns across 8 bases. Looked up from germline, CDR1 is SGDLS and CDR2 is YYNGEE. V lost 3 bases to trimming and J lost 1 base; unmatched junction nucleotides: 8. There are 17 residues in the CDR3. CDR3 nucleotides: TGTGCCAGCAGCGAAACGCCTCTAGCGGGGAACACCGGGGAGCTGTTTTTT. Its translation: CASSETPLAGNTGELFF.

This clone was counted at least ten times. The chain combines TRBV2 with TRBJ1-6; D not resolved. This CDR3 is built from 12 residues. The germline V gene has CDR1 SNHLY and CDR2 FYNNEI. The ends were cut back, 4 bases at V and 9 bases at J, with 7 bases in the middle. CDR3 nucleotides: TGTGCCAGCAGTGGTATGCGTTCACCCCTCCACTTT. This sequence encodes CASSGMRSPLHF.

This sequence joins TRBV11-1 and TRBJ2-7; D remains ambiguous. The V gene lost 1 base and the J gene lost 0 bases, with 16 bases spanning the gap. There are 17 residues in the CDR3. In germline, CDR1 is SGHAT, CDR2 FQDESV (reference sequence). The DNA for the CDR3 is TGTGCCAGCAGCTTAGGGGGTGGCAACTATCACTCCTACGAGCAGTACTTC. Its protein is CASSLGGGNYHSYEQYF.

The V call is TRBV30, the J call TRBJ1-1, with a tentative D call TRBD1 (5 bases). The CDR3 covers 14 residues. The germline V and J ends were trimmed by 2 bases and 3 bases, with 13 bases remaining between them. The germline V gene encodes CDR1 GTSNPN and CDR2 SVGIG (reference sequence). The DNA for the CDR3 is TGTGCCTGGAGTCCCGGGACTTCCTACACTGAAGCTTTCTTT. It codes for CAWSPGTSYTEAFF. Full variable domain (outside the CDR3, taken from reference TRBV30 and TRBJ1-1): SQTIHQWPATLVQPVGSPLSLECTVEGTSNPNLYWYRQAAGRGLQLLFYSVGIGQISSEVPQNLSASRPQDRQFILSSKKLLLSDSGFYLCAWSPGTSYTEAFFGQGTRLTVV.

The chain links TRBV28 to TRBJ1-5; 9 bases line up with TRBD1. The CDR3 has 15 residues. Germline CDR1 and CDR2: MDHEN and SYDVKM. Trimming removed 5 bases from V and 7 bases from J; junction bases left unmatched: 9. This CDR3 is CASSGRGQGSQPQHF. The CDR3 DNA reads TGTGCCAGCAGTGGCAGAGGACAGGGGAGCCAGCCCCAGCATTTT.

V usage is TRBV18 and J usage is TRBJ1-1, with a tentative D call TRBD1 (5 bases). Trimming removed 1 base at V and 3 bases at J, with 18 bases between. Germline CDR1 KGHSH, CDR2 LQKENI. The CDR3 runs 17 residues. The CDR3 DNA follows: TGTGCCAGCTCACCACTGGGCGGGCGAGGGGCGGACACTGAAGCTTTCTTT. Protein product: CASSPLGGRGADTEAFF. The variable domain in full, completed from reference TRBV18 and TRBJ1-1, reads NAGVMQNPRHLVRRRGQEARLRCSPMKGHSHVYWYRQLPEEGLKFMVYLQKENIIDESGMPKERFSAEFPKEGPSILRIQQVVRGDSAAYFCASSPLGGRGADTEAFFGQGTRLTVV.

J is TRBJ1-1 and V is TRBV19, with 8 bases fitting TRBD1. Germline CDR1 is LNHDA and CDR2 is SQIVND (reference sequence). V was clipped by 4 bases and J by 5 bases; unmatched bases: 3. The CDR3 totals 13 residues. CDR3 in amino acids: CASSSRGLTEAFF. CDR3 nucleotides: TGTGCCAGTAGTAGCAGGGGGCTTACTGAAGCTTTCTTT.

The chain couples TRBV7-3 to TRBJ2-3; 10 nucleotides agree with TRBD2. The CDR3 spans 19 residues. Trimming cost V 1 base and J 1 base; bases outside gene matches: 11. The germline CDR1 and CDR2 sequences are SGHTA and FQGTGA. CDR3 DNA sequence: TGTGCCAGCAGCTTAAAGGCCCGGACTAGCGGACTTGGCACAGATACGCAGTATTTT. It encodes CASSLKARTSGLGTDTQYF.

This clone is a singleton in its sample. The CDR3 region has the DNA TGTGCCAGCAGCCCCCCAGGGGGACAGGGGAACACTGAAGCTTTCTTT. It specifies CASSPPGGQGNTEAFF. The chain carries TRBV13 and TRBJ1-1; 9 bases match TRBD1. Looked up from germline, CDR1 is PRHDT and CDR2 is FYEKMQ (reference sequence). CDR3 length: 16 residues. V lost 5 bases, J lost 1 base, and 8 bases stayed unmatched.

This clone occurred a few times. This chain joins TRBV10-1 and TRBJ2-7, with D maybe TRBD1 (5 bases). This CDR3 contains 11 residues. Trimming cost V 3 bases and J 6 bases, with 6 bases left between them. Germline CDR1 is WNHNN and CDR2 is SYGVQD (reference sequence). CDR3 protein: CASSDRGEQYF. For the CDR3, the DNA is TGCGCCAGCAGTGATAGGGGCGAGCAGTACTTC.

The rearrangement uses TRBV7-6 and TRBJ2-1; 7 nucleotides align to TRBD2. This CDR3 region has 15 residues. The germline CDR1 and CDR2 sequences are SGHVS and FNYEAQ. With 2 bases clipped from V and 4 bases from J, the junction kept 5 bases outside the gene matches. The CDR3 sequence is CASSLSGVFYNEQFF. CDR3 nucleotide sequence: TGTGCCAGCAGCTTAAGCGGGGTTTTTTACAATGAGCAGTTCTTC.

The chain couples TRBV27 to TRBJ2-2; 12 bases agree with TRBD2. Germline V gives CDR1 MNHEY, CDR2 SMNVEV (reference sequence). V lost 7 bases and J lost 6; bases outside the gene matches: 15. This CDR3 is built from 18 residues. CDR3: CASTSPPLLAGGPGELFF. CDR3 DNA sequence: TGTGCCAGCACTTCCCCCCCCCTACTAGCGGGGGGTCCCGGGGAGCTGTTTTTT.

The count of this clone is one. This chain links TRBV18 with TRBJ1-3; tentatively, D is TRBD1 (6 bases). V gave up 5 bases and J gave up 3 bases, with 8 bases separating them. CDR3 length: 13 residues. Germline CDR1 and CDR2: KGHSH and LQKENI. CDR3 residues: CASSNRDGNTIYF. In nucleotides, the CDR3 is TGTGCCAGCTCAAACAGGGATGGAAACACCATATATTTT.

The rearrangement uses TRBV19 and TRBJ1-5; D not resolved. The V end was cut by 1 base, the J end by 9 bases, with 7 bases between. This CDR3 is built from 12 residues. The germline CDR1 and CDR2 sequences are LNHDA and SQIVND (reference sequence). CDR3 nucleotide sequence: TGTGCCAGTAGTATAGTCCGGCGGCCCCAGCATTTT. This encodes CASSIVRRPQHF.

The chain employs TRBV6-6 and TRBJ1-6; TRBD1 matches 9 bases. The trim removed 6 bases at V and 8 bases at J, leaving 8 bases unmatched. The CDR3 is made up of 15 amino acids. The germline gives CDR1 MNHNY, CDR2 SVGAGI (reference sequence). The CDR3 coding sequence is TGTGCCAGCAGCCGCCTGGGACAGGGAGATTCACCCCTCCACTTT. The encoded protein is CASSRLGQGDSPLHF.

The chain employs TRBV4-1 and TRBJ2-1, with TRBD2 matching 14 bases. Per the germline V gene, CDR1 is MGHRA and CDR2 is YSYEKL. V gave up 3 bases and J gave up 8 bases; unmatched junction bases: 6. The CDR3 totals 16 residues. DNA for the CDR3: TGCGCCAGCAGCCACGGGACTAGCGGGAGTATGTATGAGCAGTTCTTC. Translation: CASSHGTSGSMYEQFF.

The DNA for the CDR3 is TGCGCCAGCAGCCGCGTGGGGCTAGCGGGGGGGCCGGAGACCCAGTACTTC. Its translation is CASSRVGLAGGPETQYF. The chain uses TRBV4-1 and TRBJ2-5; 12 bases align to TRBD2. The CDR3 contains 17 residues. V gave up 4 bases and J gave up 5 bases; unmatched junction bases: 11. CDR1 MGHRA and CDR2 YSYEKL come from the germline V gene.

V is TRBV11-3 and J is TRBJ2-5; D might be TRBD1 (6 bases). CDR1 and CDR2 (germline): SGHNT, YENEEA. Trimming took 5 bases from V and 5 from J, leaving 12 bases between them. This CDR3 is 13 amino acids long. In DNA form, the CDR3 reads TGTGCCAGCAGCCCGGACAGAGGGGAGACCCAGTACTTC. This sequence encodes CASSPDRGETQYF.

The chain employs TRBV5-1 and TRBJ2-3; TRBD2 agrees at 13 bases. This CDR3 comprises 15 residues. Germline CDR1 and CDR2: SGHRS and YFSETQ. With V trimmed by 0 bases and J by 5 bases, 0 bases remained unmatched. The CDR3 loop reads CASSLGTSGGDTQYF. The CDR3 nucleotides are TGCGCCAGCAGCTTGGGGACTAGCGGGGGAGATACGCAGTATTTT.

This rearrangement joins TRBV6-1 to TRBJ2-7, with 7 bases aligning to TRBD2. Trimming at V came to 8 bases and at J to 4 bases, leaving 8 bases not matched to a gene. This CDR3 comprises 13 residues. Looked up from germline, CDR1 is MNHNS and CDR2 is SASEGT. The CDR3 nucleotides read TGTGCCAGCGGGGGAGGGGATGGATACGAGCAGTACTTC. It codes for CASGGGDGYEQYF.

The chain combines TRBV4-3 with TRBJ2-2; possibly TRBD1 for D (5 bases). The CDR3 extends over 17 amino acids. Trimming shortened V by 0 bases and J by 6 bases, and 17 bases separated the two germline ends. Germline assignment: CDR1 LGHNA and CDR2 YSLEER. CDR3 sequence (DNA): TGCGCCAGCAGCCAAGATCTTTCAGGGAAAGGGCCCGGGGAGCTGTTTTTT. As protein: CASSQDLSGKGPGELFF.